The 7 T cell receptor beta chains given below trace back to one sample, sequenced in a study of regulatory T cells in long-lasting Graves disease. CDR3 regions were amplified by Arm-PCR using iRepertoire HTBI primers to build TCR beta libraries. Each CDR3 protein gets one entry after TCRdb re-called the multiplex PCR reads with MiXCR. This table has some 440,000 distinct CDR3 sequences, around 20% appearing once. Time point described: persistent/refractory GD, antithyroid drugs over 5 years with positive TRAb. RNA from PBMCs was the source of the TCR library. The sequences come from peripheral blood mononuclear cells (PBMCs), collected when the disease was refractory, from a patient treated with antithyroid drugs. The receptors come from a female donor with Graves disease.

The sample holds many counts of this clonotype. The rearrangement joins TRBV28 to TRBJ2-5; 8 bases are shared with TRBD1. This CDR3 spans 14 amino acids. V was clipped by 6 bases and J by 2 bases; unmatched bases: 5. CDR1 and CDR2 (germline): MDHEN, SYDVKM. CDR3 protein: CASSFGDRQETQYF. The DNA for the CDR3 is TGTGCCAGCAGCTTTGGGGACAGGCAAGAGACCCAGTACTTC.

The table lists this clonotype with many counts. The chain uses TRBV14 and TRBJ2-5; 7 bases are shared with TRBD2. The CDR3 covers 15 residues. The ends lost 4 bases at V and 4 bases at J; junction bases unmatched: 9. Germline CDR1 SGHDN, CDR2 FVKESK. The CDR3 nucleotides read TGTGCCAGCAGCCCTTCGGGGGGTTTAAGAGAGACCCAGTACTTC. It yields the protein CASSPSGGLRETQYF.

In DNA form, the CDR3 reads TGTGCCAGCAGCTTGGGAAGAGGGCCCGCGACCGGGGAGCTGTTTTTT. The encoded protein is CASSLGRGPATGELFF. The rearrangement uses TRBV5-8 and TRBJ2-2, with TRBD2 as a possible D gene (5 bases). V gave up 0 bases and J gave up 5 bases, with 14 bases separating them. CDR1 and CDR2 (germline): SGHTS, YDEGEE. The CDR3 loop spans 16 amino acids.

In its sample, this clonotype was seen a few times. In DNA, the CDR3 is TGTGCCAGCAGTTACGATGGGTCCGCGGACAGCCACCCGGAGACCCAGTACTTC. This codes for CASSYDGSADSHPETQYF. The chain combines TRBV6-2 or TRBV6-3 with TRBJ2-5; tentative D call: TRBD1 (6 bases). This CDR3 is built from 18 residues. Trimming stripped 2 bases from V and 5 bases from J, with 24 bases between. Germline assignment: CDR1 MNHEY and CDR2 SVGEGT.

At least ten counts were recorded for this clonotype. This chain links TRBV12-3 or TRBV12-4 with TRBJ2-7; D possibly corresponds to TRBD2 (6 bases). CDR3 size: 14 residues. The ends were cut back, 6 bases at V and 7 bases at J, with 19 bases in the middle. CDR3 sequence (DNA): TGTGCCAGCAGCCCGAGCGGGTACGCGGGAGAGCAGTACTTC. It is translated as CASSPSGYAGEQYF.

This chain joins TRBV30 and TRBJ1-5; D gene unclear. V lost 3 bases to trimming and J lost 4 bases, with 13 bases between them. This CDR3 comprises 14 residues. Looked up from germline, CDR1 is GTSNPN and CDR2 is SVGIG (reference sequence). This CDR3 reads CAWSVLRGNQPQHF. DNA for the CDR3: TGTGCCTGGAGCGTACTGCGGGGAAATCAGCCCCAGCATTTT.

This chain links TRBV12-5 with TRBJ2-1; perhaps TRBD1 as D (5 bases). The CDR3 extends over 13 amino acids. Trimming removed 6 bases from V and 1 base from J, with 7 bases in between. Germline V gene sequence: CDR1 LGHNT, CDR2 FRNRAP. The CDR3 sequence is CASGTGSYNEQFF. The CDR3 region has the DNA TGTGCTAGTGGAACAGGATCCTACAATGAGCAGTTCTTC.